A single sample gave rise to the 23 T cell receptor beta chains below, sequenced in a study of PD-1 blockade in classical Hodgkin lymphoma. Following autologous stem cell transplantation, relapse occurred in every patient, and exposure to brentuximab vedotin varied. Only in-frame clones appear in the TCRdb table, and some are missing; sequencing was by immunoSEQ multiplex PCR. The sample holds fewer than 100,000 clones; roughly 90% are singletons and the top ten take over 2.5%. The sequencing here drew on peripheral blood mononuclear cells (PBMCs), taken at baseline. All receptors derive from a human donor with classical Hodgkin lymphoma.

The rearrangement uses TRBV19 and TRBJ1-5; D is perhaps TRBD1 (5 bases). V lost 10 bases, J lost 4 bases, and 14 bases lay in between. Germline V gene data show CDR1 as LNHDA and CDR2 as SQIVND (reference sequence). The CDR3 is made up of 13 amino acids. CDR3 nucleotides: TGTGCCACCCAGAGACAGATTAATCAGCCCCAGCATTTT. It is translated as CATQRQINQPQHF.

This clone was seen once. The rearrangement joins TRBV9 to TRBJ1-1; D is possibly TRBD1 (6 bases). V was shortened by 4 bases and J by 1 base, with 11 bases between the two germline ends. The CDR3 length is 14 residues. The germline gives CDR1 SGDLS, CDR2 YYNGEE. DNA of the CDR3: TGTGCCAGCAGCACAACAGGGAGGAACACTGAAGCTTTCTTT. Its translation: CASSTTGRNTEAFF.

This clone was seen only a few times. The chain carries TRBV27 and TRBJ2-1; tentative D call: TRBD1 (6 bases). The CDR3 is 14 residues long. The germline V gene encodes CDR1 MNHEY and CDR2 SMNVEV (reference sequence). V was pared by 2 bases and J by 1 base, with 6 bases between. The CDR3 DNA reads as TGTGCCAGCAGTTTAGACAGGTCCTACAATGAGCAGTTCTTC. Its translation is CASSLDRSYNEQFF.

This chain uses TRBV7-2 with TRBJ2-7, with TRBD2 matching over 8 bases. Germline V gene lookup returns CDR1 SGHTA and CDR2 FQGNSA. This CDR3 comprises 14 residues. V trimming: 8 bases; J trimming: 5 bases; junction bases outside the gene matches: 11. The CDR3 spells CASQPGGAFHEQYF. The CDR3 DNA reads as TGTGCCAGCCAACCGGGGGGGGCGTTCCACGAGCAGTACTTC.

CDR3 DNA: TGTGCCAGCAGCTACTACAGAGCCCCGCCAAGCACAGATACGCAGTATTTT. Amino acid sequence: CASSYYRAPPSTDTQYF. V is TRBV11-2 and J is TRBJ2-3, with D uncertain. CDR3 length: 17 residues. Trimming took off 4 bases at V and 0 bases at J, with 17 bases between the two ends. CDR1 and CDR2 from the germline V gene are SGHAT and FQNNGV.

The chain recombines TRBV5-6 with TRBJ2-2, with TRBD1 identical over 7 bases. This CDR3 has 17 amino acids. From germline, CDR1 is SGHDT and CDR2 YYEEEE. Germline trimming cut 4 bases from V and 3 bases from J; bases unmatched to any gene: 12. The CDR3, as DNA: TGTGCCAGCAGCCCACCAGCCGGGACAGAGTACACCGGGGAGCTGTTTTTT. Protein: CASSPPAGTEYTGELFF.

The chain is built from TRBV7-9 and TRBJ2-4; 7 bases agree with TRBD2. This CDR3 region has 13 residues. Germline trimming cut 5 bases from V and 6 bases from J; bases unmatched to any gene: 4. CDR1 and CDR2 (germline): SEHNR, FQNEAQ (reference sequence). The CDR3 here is CASSLGEGNIQYF. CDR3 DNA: TGTGCCAGCAGCCTTGGGGAGGGAAACATTCAGTACTTC.

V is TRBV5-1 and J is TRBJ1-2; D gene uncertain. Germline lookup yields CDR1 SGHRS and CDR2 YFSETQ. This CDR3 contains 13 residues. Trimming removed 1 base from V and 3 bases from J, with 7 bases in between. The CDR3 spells CASSLYSDYGYTF. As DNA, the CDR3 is TGCGCCAGCAGCTTGTATTCAGACTATGGCTACACCTTC.

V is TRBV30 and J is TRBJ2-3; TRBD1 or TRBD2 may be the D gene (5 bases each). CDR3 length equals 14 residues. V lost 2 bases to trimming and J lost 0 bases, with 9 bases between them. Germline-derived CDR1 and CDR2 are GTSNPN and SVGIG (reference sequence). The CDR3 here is CAWSRGASTDTQYF. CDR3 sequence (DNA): TGTGCCTGGAGTCGGGGCGCTAGCACAGATACGCAGTATTTT.

As DNA, the CDR3 is TGTGCCAGCAGCTTAGGTCCGGGGGAAAAACTGTTTTTT. Translating gives CASSLGPGEKLFF. J is TRBJ1-4 and V is TRBV7-6; no clear D gene. V was shortened by 1 base and J by 8 bases, with 8 bases between the two germline ends. Germline-derived CDR1 and CDR2 are SGHVS and FNYEAQ. The CDR3 is made up of 13 amino acids.

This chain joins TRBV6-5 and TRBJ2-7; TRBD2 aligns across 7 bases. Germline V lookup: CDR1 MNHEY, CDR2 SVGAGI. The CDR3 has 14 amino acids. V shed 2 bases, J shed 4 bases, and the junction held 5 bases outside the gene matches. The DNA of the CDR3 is TGTGCCAGCAGTTACAGCGGGGCCTCTTACGAGCAGTACTTC. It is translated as CASSYSGASYEQYF.

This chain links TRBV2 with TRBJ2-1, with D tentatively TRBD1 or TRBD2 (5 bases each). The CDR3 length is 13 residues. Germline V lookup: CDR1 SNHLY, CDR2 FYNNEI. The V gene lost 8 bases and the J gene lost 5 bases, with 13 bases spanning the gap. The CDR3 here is CASRGRSHNEQFF. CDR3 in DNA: TGTGCCAGCCGGGGCCGGAGCCACAATGAGCAGTTCTTC.

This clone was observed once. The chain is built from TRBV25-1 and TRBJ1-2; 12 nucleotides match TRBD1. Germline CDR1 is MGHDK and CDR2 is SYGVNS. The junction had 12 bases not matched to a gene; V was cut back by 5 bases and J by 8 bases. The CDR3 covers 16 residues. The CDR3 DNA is TGTGCCAGCAGTCGCCCCTGGGACAGGGGGCGGGAGGGCTACACCTTC. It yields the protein CASSRPWDRGREGYTF.

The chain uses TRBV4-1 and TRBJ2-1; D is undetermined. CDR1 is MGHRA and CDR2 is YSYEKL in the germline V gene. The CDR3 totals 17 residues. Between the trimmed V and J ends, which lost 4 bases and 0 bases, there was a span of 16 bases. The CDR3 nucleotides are TGCGCCAGCAGCCCCAATCCCACTTTAAGCTCCTACAATGAGCAGTTCTTC. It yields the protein CASSPNPTLSSYNEQFF.

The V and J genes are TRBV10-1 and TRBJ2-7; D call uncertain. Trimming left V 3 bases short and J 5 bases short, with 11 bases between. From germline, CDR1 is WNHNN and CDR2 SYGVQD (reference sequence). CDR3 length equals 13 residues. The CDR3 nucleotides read TGCGCCAGCAGTGAACTTGTGAGCCACGAGCAGTACTTC. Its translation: CASSELVSHEQYF.

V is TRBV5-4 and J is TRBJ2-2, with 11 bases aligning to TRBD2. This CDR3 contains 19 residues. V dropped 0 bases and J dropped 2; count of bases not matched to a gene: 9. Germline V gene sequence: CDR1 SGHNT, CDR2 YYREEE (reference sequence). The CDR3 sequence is CASSLAELAGAPNTGELFF. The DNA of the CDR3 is TGTGCCAGCAGCTTGGCCGAACTAGCGGGAGCCCCAAACACCGGGGAGCTGTTTTTT.

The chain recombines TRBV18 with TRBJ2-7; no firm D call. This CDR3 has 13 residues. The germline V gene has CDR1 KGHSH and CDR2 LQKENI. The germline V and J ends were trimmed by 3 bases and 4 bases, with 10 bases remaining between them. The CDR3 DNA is TGTGCCAGCTCACCCTGGGCCCAGTACGAGCAGTACTTC. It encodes CASSPWAQYEQYF.

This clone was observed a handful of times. The CDR3 sequence is CASSLRTGGTSGNTIYF. CDR3 nucleotide sequence: TGTGCCAGCAGTTTAAGGACAGGGGGTACCTCTGGAAACACCATATATTTT. The gene calls are TRBV28 and TRBJ1-3; 10 bases align to TRBD1. The V gene end was trimmed by 2 bases and the J gene end by 0 bases; junction bases not matched to a gene: 4. Germline V lookup: CDR1 MDHEN, CDR2 SYDVKM. CDR3 length equals 17 residues.

CDR3 region: CASSYGSSSSYNEQFF. CDR3 DNA: TGTGCCAGCAGTTACGGCAGTAGCAGTAGCTACAATGAGCAGTTCTTC. The chain links TRBV6-5 to TRBJ2-1; no reliable D call. The germline V gene has CDR1 MNHEY and CDR2 SVGAGI. Trimming removed 2 bases at V and 3 bases at J, with 14 bases between. The CDR3 covers 16 residues.

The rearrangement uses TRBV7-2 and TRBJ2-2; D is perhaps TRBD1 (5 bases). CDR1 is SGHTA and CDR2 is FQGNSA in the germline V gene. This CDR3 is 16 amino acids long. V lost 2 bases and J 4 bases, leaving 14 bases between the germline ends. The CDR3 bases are TGTGCCAGCAGCTTATTTGTAGGGCAGGGCACCGGGGAGCTGTTTTTT. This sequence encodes CASSLFVGQGTGELFF.

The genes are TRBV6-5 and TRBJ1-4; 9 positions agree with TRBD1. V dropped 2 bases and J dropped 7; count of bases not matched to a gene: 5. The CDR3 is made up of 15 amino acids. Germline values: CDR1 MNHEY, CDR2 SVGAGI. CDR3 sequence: CASSYGTGWGEKLFF. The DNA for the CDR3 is TGTGCCAGCAGTTACGGGACAGGGTGGGGTGAAAAACTGTTTTTT.

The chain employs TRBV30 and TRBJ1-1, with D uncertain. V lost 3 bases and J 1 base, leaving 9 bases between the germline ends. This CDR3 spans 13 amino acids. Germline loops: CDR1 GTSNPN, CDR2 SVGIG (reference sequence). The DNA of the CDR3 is TGTGCCTGGAGCACAGAGCCGAACACTGAAGCTTTCTTT. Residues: CAWSTEPNTEAFF.

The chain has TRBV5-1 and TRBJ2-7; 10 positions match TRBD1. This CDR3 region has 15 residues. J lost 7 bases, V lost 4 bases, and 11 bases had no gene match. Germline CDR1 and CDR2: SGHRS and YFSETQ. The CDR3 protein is CASSPDGQGGREQYF. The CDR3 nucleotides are TGCGCCAGCAGCCCAGACGGACAGGGGGGCCGGGAGCAGTACTTC.